A single sample gave rise to the 3 T cell receptor beta chains below, sequenced in a study of cytotoxic CD8 clonotypes in ibrutinib-treated CLL. The data were produced by immunoSEQ multiplex PCR, yet TCRdb's version contains in-frame clones alone and is incomplete. The repertoire has roughly 180,000 clones, under 85% of them found once; the top ten carry 4.6%. The material sequenced was PBMCs, taken after 24 months of ibrutinib treatment. The receptors were gathered from a human donor with chronic lymphocytic leukemia.

This chain uses TRBV27 with TRBJ2-1; D is perhaps TRBD2 (5 bases). Between the trimmed V and J ends, which lost 11 bases and 5 bases, there was a span of 13 bases. Germline CDR1 and CDR2: MNHEY and SMNVEV (reference sequence). The CDR3 runs 12 residues. CDR3 in DNA: TGTGCCGCGGGTAGAATCCACAATGAGCAGTTCTTC. It is translated as CAAGRIHNEQFF.

This chain connects TRBV10-1 to TRBJ1-5; D uncertain. Trimming cost V 5 bases and J 5 bases, with 10 bases left between them. The CDR3 spans 13 residues. Germline V gives CDR1 WNHNN, CDR2 SYGVQD (reference sequence). CDR3 residues: CASSKAIDQPQHF. For the CDR3, the DNA is TGCGCCAGCAGTAAGGCTATCGATCAGCCCCAGCATTTT.

The table lists this clone with a few counts. The rearrangement uses TRBV11-2 and TRBJ1-3; no clear D. Per the germline V gene, CDR1 is SGHAT and CDR2 is FQNNGV. V shed 1 base and J shed 0 bases, with 7 bases lying between them. The CDR3 covers 15 residues. CDR3 sequence: CASSLGAGSGNTIYF. CDR3 DNA: TGTGCCAGCAGCTTAGGGGCAGGCTCTGGAAACACCATATATTTT.